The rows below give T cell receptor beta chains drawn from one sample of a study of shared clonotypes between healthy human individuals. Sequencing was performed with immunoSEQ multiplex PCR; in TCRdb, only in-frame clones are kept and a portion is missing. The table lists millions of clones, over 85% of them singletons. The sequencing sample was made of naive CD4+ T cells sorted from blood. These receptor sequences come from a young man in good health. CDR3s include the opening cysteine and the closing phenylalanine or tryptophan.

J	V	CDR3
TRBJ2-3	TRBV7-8	CASSLRPGGSTDTQYF
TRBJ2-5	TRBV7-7	CASSSGLQETQYF
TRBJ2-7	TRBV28	CASGKDLPREQYF
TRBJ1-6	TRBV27	CASTSRQGRNSPLHF
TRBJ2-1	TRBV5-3	CARSLGSGPWQQFF
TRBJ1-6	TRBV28	CASSWGGVSPLHF
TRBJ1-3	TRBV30	CAASDSGNTIYF
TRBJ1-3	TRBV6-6	CASLNRISGNTIYF
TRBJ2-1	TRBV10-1	CASSESKLAGGNEQFF
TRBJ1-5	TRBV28	CASGQGNQPQHF
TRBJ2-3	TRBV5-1	CASSTGRASTDTQYF